This is a list of T cell receptor beta chains from one sample in a study of immune reconstitution after stem cell transplant in scleroderma. TCRdb called the RT-PCR reads again in MiXCR, with one record for every CDR3 protein. The sample carries 970 or so distinct CDR3 sequences, 9.4% recorded once. Sampling was conducted before or after autologous hematopoietic stem cell transplantation (not recorded which). The receptors here all came from a male donor with systemic sclerosis. Both conserved end residues are part of each CDR3. The D gene is left open where the match is weak. Clone sizes are given selectively: once, few, many, or a class where the clone is expanded.

V	size	D	J	DNA	CDR3
TRBV2	medium-sized	NA	TRBJ2-2	TGTGCCAGCAGTGAAGGACAGATGAACACCGGGGAGCTGTTTTTT	CASSEGQMNTGELFF
TRBV10-3	medium-sized	TRBD1	TRBJ2-3	TGTGCCATCAGTGTCAACAGGGGGATAATCACAGATACGCAGTATTTT	CAISVNRGIITDTQYF
TRBV20-1	medium-sized	NA	TRBJ2-3	TGCAGTGCTCCCAGCGTCTTCGCAGATACGCAGTATTTT	CSAPSVFADTQYF
TRBV6-6	large	NA	TRBJ1-1	TGTGCCAGCAGTTACATCGGACAGAACACTGAAGCTTTCTTT	CASSYIGQNTEAFF
TRBV5-1	medium-sized	NA	TRBJ1-2	TGCGCCAGCAGCTTGGTGGCTGATTATGGCTACACCTTC	CASSLVADYGYTF
TRBV7-3	NA	NA	TRBJ2-6	TGTGCCAGCAGCTTAACGGCGGTGGCCTCTGGGGCCAACGTCCTGACTTTC	CASSLTAVASGANVLTF
TRBV20-1	medium-sized	NA	TRBJ2-1	TGCAGTGCAAAGAGACAGCAAACTAAATACAATGAGCAGTTCTTC	CSAKRQQTKYNEQFF
TRBV9	large	NA	TRBJ1-3	TGTGCCAGCAGCGTAGAAGGGAAGAACACCATATATTTT	CASSVEGKNTIYF
TRBV5-1	hyperexpanded	NA	TRBJ1-2	TGCGCCAGCAGCCCTCACGACAGCCCTTCCAATGGCTACACCTTC	CASSPHDSPSNGYTF
TRBV12-3/TRBV12-4	medium-sized	NA	TRBJ1-1	TGTGCCACCTTTCTAAACACTGAAGCTTTCTTT	CATFLNTEAFF
TRBV19	medium-sized	NA	TRBJ1-1	TGTGCCAGTAGTACCCCCGTGGGGGTCTCTGAAGCTTTCTTT	CASSTPVGVSEAFF
TRBV20-1	medium-sized	NA	TRBJ2-7	TGCAGTGCTAGACAGGGGAACGAGCAGTACTTC	CSARQGNEQYF
TRBV7-6	NA	NA	TRBJ1-5	TGTGCCAGCAGCTTAGATCGCAATCAGCCCCAGCATTTT	CASSLDRNQPQHF
TRBV11-2	medium-sized	TRBD1	TRBJ2-1	TGTGCCAGCAGCTTGAACTGGGACAGATTTGGGGATGAGCAGTTCTTC	CASSLNWDRFGDEQFF
TRBV9	large	NA	TRBJ2-5	TGTGCCAGCAGCGTAGCTCATTCAGAGACCCAGTACTTC	CASSVAHSETQYF
TRBV18	medium-sized	NA	TRBJ1-1	TGTGCCAGCTCACTAAAGGACGCCCAAGCGACTGAAGCTTTCTTT	CASSLKDAQATEAFF
TRBV7-9	medium-sized	NA	TRBJ2-3	TGTGCCAGCAGATCGCGTGGAGGACGCGATACGCAGTATTTT	CASRSRGGRDTQYF
TRBV10-3	medium-sized	NA	TRBJ2-7	TGTGCCATCAGTGAGTCGGTCGGAGACTACGAGCAGTACTTC	CAISESVGDYEQYF
TRBV20-1	NA	NA	TRBJ1-2	TGCAGTGCGGGAAACCCGACCTCTCCTGGCTACACCTTC	CSAGNPTSPGYTF
TRBV29-1	medium-sized	NA	TRBJ2-3	TGCAGCGTTGGTGGGGGGATCGGGGATACGCAGTATTTT	CSVGGGIGDTQYF
TRBV7-7	NA	NA	TRBJ2-1	TGTGCCAGCAGCTTAACCAGATACAATGAGCAGTTCTTC	CASSLTRYNEQFF
TRBV5-5	medium-sized	NA	TRBJ2-2	TGTGCCAGCAGCTTTCTCGCTCTAGCGAGGACCGGGGAGCTGTTTTTT	CASSFLALARTGELFF
TRBV20-1	NA	TRBD1	TRBJ2-1	TGCAGTGCCATACCCCCGGGACAGGATAATGAGCAGTTCTTC	CSAIPPGQDNEQFF
TRBV5-4	few	NA	TRBJ2-3	TGTGCCAGCAGGAGGGACACCGGAAGAACAGATACGCAGTATTTT	CASRRDTGRTDTQYF
TRBV25-1	medium-sized	TRBD1	TRBJ1-4	TGTGCCAGCAGTGAGGCAGGGGGCGGATCTGAAAAACTGTTTTTT	CASSEAGGGSEKLFF
TRBV5-4	medium-sized	NA	TRBJ2-7	TGTGCCAGCAGCTTGGGGGGAATCGTCTACGAGCAGTACTTC	CASSLGGIVYEQYF
TRBV9	large	NA	TRBJ2-2	TGTGCCAGCAGTGTGAACACCGGGGAGCTGTTTTTT	CASSVNTGELFF
TRBV20-1	medium-sized	NA	TRBJ2-5	TGCAGTGCTAGACCTTTTGGGCGGAGGGAGACCCAGTACTTC	CSARPFGRRETQYF
TRBV5-1	medium-sized	NA	TRBJ2-3	TGCGCCAGCAGCTTCGTCGGGGGTTCAGATACGCAGTATTTT	CASSFVGGSDTQYF
TRBV10-3	medium-sized	NA	TRBJ2-4	TGTGCCTCCCTAAACGGGGACATTCAGTACTTC	CASLNGDIQYF
TRBV6-5	hyperexpanded	TRBD1	TRBJ1-1	TGTGCCAGCAGTTCACAGGGGGCACTGAACACTGAAGCTTTCTTT	CASSSQGALNTEAFF
TRBV2	medium-sized	NA	TRBJ1-6	TGTGCCAGCAGAGGCGGGACCGTAAATTCACCCCTCCACTTT	CASRGGTVNSPLHF
TRBV7-3	medium-sized	NA	TRBJ2-6	TGTGCCAGCAGCTTCGGAGGATCTGGGGCCAACGTCCTGACTTTC	CASSFGGSGANVLTF
TRBV10-3	large	TRBD1	TRBJ1-1	TGTGCCATCAGTTCCACCGACAGGGAAGGCACTGAAGCTTTCTTT	CAISSTDREGTEAFF
TRBV20-1	large	NA	TRBJ1-1	TGCAGTGCTTATGGACTGTTGATGAACACTGAAGCTTTCTTT	CSAYGLLMNTEAFF
TRBV5-1	medium-sized	NA	TRBJ1-1	TGCGCCAGCAGCAGAAACAGGGTTGGCACTGAAGCTTTCTTT	CASSRNRVGTEAFF
TRBV19	medium-sized	TRBD1	TRBJ2-1	TGTGCCAGTAGTATAGAGGACAGGGGGGCCCGCAATGAGCAGTTCTTC	CASSIEDRGARNEQFF
TRBV2	large	NA	TRBJ2-5	TGTGCCAGCATCGCGTCGGTTGAAGAGACCCAGTACTTC	CASIASVEETQYF
TRBV20-1	few	TRBD1	TRBJ1-1	TGCAGTGCTCGCCCCACAGGGGAGAACACTGAAGCTTTCTTT	CSARPTGENTEAFF
TRBV27	medium-sized	NA	TRBJ1-2	TGTGCCAGCAGTAACCGGGGGGGCGGCTACACCTTC	CASSNRGGGYTF
TRBV20-1	medium-sized	TRBD2	TRBJ2-1	TGCAGTGCGACCCCGGGGGGGAGGGCTAATGAGCAGTTCTTC	CSATPGGRANEQFF
TRBV7-2	large	NA	TRBJ1-4	TGTGCCAGCAGCTTGCAGGGAACTAATGAAAAACTGTTTTTT	CASSLQGTNEKLFF
TRBV27	medium-sized	NA	TRBJ2-3	TGTGCCAGCAGTTTTGGCCAGACAGATACGCAGTATTTT	CASSFGQTDTQYF
TRBV20-1	medium-sized	NA	TRBJ1-3	TGCAGTGCTGGGGACATCTTCTCTGGAAACACCATATATTTT	CSAGDIFSGNTIYF
TRBV5-1	medium-sized	TRBD1	TRBJ2-1	TGCGCCAGCAGCCCAAGGGGGACAGAGTACAATGAGCAGTTCTTC	CASSPRGTEYNEQFF
TRBV29-1	medium-sized	TRBD2	TRBJ2-1	TGCAGCGTCGTTCGGACTAGCGGTTACAATGAGCAGTTCTTC	CSVVRTSGYNEQFF
TRBV6-5	NA	TRBD1	TRBJ2-7	TGTGCCAGCAACCAAGGACAGGGTCTTGGCGAGCAGTACTTC	CASNQGQGLGEQYF
TRBV27	medium-sized	NA	TRBJ2-7	TGTGCCAGCAGGGGTCCACCCAACGAGCAGTACTTC	CASRGPPNEQYF
TRBV20-1	large	TRBD2	TRBJ2-3	TGCAGTGCTAGAGATCTGACTAGCGGGGGGTCAGATACGCAGTATTTT	CSARDLTSGGSDTQYF
TRBV18	large	NA	TRBJ1-5	TGTGCCAGCTCCTCAGTTGGGGGCGGGGATCAGCCCCAGCATTTT	CASSSVGGGDQPQHF
TRBV20-1	large	NA	TRBJ1-6	TGCAGTGCTAGAGATACGGACTGGGAAGATTCACCCCTCCACTTT	CSARDTDWEDSPLHF
TRBV2	large	NA	TRBJ2-6	TGTGCCAGCAGTTACTTCTCTGGGGCCAACGTCCTGACTTTC	CASSYFSGANVLTF
TRBV3-1	medium-sized	TRBD1	TRBJ1-1	TGTGCCAGCAGCCCCCAGGGACAGGGGACTGAAGCTTTCTTT	CASSPQGQGTEAFF
TRBV10-3	NA	NA	TRBJ1-5	TGTGCCATCAGTGAGTCTTGGCAGGTGGGGGATCAGCCCCAGCATTTT	CAISESWQVGDQPQHF
TRBV18	medium-sized	NA	TRBJ1-1	TGTGCCAGCTCACCTTCCCTAGGGGGTGAAGCTTTCTTT	CASSPSLGGEAFF
TRBV12-3/TRBV12-4	NA	TRBD2	TRBJ2-3	TGTGCCAGCAGTACACCCTGGAGCGGGGGGAAGGGGGATACGCAGTATTTT	CASSTPWSGGKGDTQYF
TRBV28	medium-sized	NA	TRBJ2-7	TGTGCCAGCAGTTTGGGCGTCTCCTACGAGCAGTACTTC	CASSLGVSYEQYF
TRBV15	medium-sized	NA	TRBJ2-5	TGTGCCACGGGGGGGCCAAAGGGGACCCAGTACTTC	CATGGPKGTQYF
TRBV29-1	large	NA	TRBJ2-4	TGCAGCGTGGGGGATTTCGGGAACATTCAGTACTTC	CSVGDFGNIQYF